These 6 T cell receptor beta chains share one sample of origin, sequenced in a study of a mutant IDH1 vaccine in newly diagnosed glioma. Described time point: week 5, during vaccination. Vaccinated patients received 300 ug of mutant IDH1 20-mer peptide per dose, with topical imiquimod. Repertoires were generated with immunoSEQ multiplex PCR, while TCRdb's copy carries only in-frame clones and drops some. The table lists over 50,000 clones, 70% to 90% of them singletons. For these receptors, no antigen is known. The sequences come from PBMCs, collected from a glioma patient whose treatment included an IDH1 peptide vaccine. The origin of the receptors is a young man with glioma.

The V and J genes are TRBV5-1 and TRBJ1-1; 9 bases fit TRBD1. The CDR3 is 14 residues long. With V trimmed by 5 bases and J by 7 bases, 9 bases remained unmatched. Germline loops: CDR1 SGHRS, CDR2 YFSETQ. In nucleotides, the CDR3 is TGCGCCAGCAGACCCGACAGGGGGTACATTGAAGCTTTCTTT. Its translation: CASRPDRGYIEAFF.

The V gene is TRBV19, the J gene TRBJ2-3, with D perhaps TRBD2 (5 bases). This CDR3 is built from 16 residues. Germline V gene sequence: CDR1 LNHDA, CDR2 SQIVND (reference sequence). The ends were cut back, 3 bases at V and 0 bases at J, with 13 bases in the middle. The CDR3 DNA is TGTGCCAGTAGTATCGTAGCGAGAACTAGCACAGATACGCAGTATTTT. As protein: CASSIVARTSTDTQYF.

The chain combines TRBV25-1 with TRBJ2-7; D gene ambiguous. The germline gives CDR1 MGHDK, CDR2 SYGVNS. There are 12 residues in the CDR3. Trimming removed 6 bases from V and 3 bases from J, with 9 bases in between. CDR3 protein: CASRGRFYEQYF. Written as DNA, the CDR3 is TGTGCCAGCAGGGGTAGGTTCTACGAGCAGTACTTC.

CDR3 nucleotide sequence: TGTGCCAGCAGGGGACAGGGCTGGGGGTATAGCAATCAGCCCCAGCATTTT. It is translated as CASRGQGWGYSNQPQHF. The chain is built from TRBV27 and TRBJ1-5; 9 bases map to TRBD1. Germline V CDR1 and CDR2: MNHEY, SMNVEV (reference sequence). The CDR3 consists of 17 residues. J was trimmed by 0 bases and V by 6 bases; bases with no gene match: 9.

In regard to this clone: The same CDR3 also results from other DNA sequences found in this sample. This sequence joins TRBV25-1 and TRBJ1-4, with D hard to call. This CDR3 spans 17 amino acids. Per the germline V gene, CDR1 is MGHDK and CDR2 is SYGVNS. Deletions cut 4 bases from V and 0 bases from J, with 15 bases between. The CDR3 is CASSVPEYSATNEKLFF. CDR3 DNA sequence: TGTGCCAGCAGTGTTCCTGAATACAGTGCAACTAATGAAAAACTGTTTTTT.

V and J are TRBV14 and TRBJ1-4; unclear D gene. The CDR3 runs to 14 residues. Trimming took 6 bases from V and 10 from J, leaving 18 bases between them. From germline, CDR1 is SGHDN and CDR2 FVKESK. The CDR3 DNA follows: TGTGCCAGCAGTTTCGGATTAGGTAGCGGAAAACTGTTTTTT. Translated, it gives CASSFGLGSGKLFF.